This entry features one T cell receptor beta chain sequence. This sample stems from a study of blood T cells in healthy people across ages. For the second PCR, which ran for about 7 to 11 cycles, a sample-barcoded 5' primer and a J-beta primer mix were used. Each CDR3 protein is one row after TCRdb ran MiXCR on the 5' RACE reads. This sample yields hundreds of thousands of distinct CDR3 sequences, of which around 30% are seen a single time; about 18% belongs to the top ten. Donors each provided about 10 milliliters of peripheral blood. V was clipped by 2 bases and J by 2 bases; unmatched bases: 6. This CDR3 has 16 residues. Germline-derived CDR1 and CDR2 are SGHVS and FQNEAQ.

V usage is TRBV7-8 and J usage is TRBJ2-3; TRBD2 aligns across 8 bases. Input material: blood. The sequence was collected from an elderly woman in good health. The CDR3 loop reads CASSLMAGGPTDTQYF. CDR3 nucleotides: TGTGCCAGCAGCTTAATGGCGGGGGGTCCCACAGATACGCAGTATTTT.